The clone carrying this T cell receptor (beta chain) was seen a handful of times. This sample stems from a study of cytomegalovirus exposure and HLA in healthy donors. It was with 60 Vbeta and 13 Jbeta primers that the PCR ran. This table comes from immunoSEQ multiplex PCR, and its TCRdb copy is limited to in-frame clones, with some not included. The sample carries under 150,000 clones, over 80% recorded once. The ends were cut back, 4 bases at V and 2 bases at J, with 9 bases in the middle. The CDR3 sequence is 13 residues long. Germline V gives CDR1 SGHRS, CDR2 YFSETQ. This chain uses TRBV5-1 with TRBJ1-1; D is unresolved. This TCR came from a boy aged 5-17 years in good health and CMV-seronegative. The sequencing sample was made of PBMCs. The CDR3 loop is CASSVVVNTEAFF. Written as DNA, the CDR3 is TGCGCCAGCAGCGTCGTCGTTAACACTGAAGCTTTCTTT.